The entry below gives a single TCR beta chain sequence along with its context. The ends were cut back, 0 bases at V and 6 bases at J, with 19 bases in the middle. The length of the CDR3 is 17 residues. This specimen comes from a study of blood T cell repertoires in COVID-19. The overall study: The samples span acute and convalescent COVID-19 from the United States, Italy and Spain. T cells, B-cell-depleted T cells, or PBMCs provided the cDNA or gDNA that served as material.

This table comes from immunoSEQ multiplex PCR, and its TCRdb copy is limited to in-frame clones, with some not included. The sample lists 60,000 to 75,000 clones; 85% to 90% were seen once. The sequenced sample was peripheral blood. The chain carries TRBV23-1 and TRBJ2-3; tentative D call: TRBD1 (7 bases). TRBV23-1 is labeled an ORF, and its function is uncertain. The sequence derives from a human donor in a cohort sampled during active COVID-19. In nucleotides, the CDR3 is TGCGCCAGCAGTCAATCTCAGGGGGGCCCATATAGGGATACGCAGTATTTT. Residues: CASSQSQGGPYRDTQYF.